What follows is one T cell receptor (beta chain) and its context. This receptor's antigen is unknown. No per-base quality is available; no much larger clone lies one base away. For repertoire sequencing, the TCR beta CDR3 regions were amplified from RNA transcripts. A first-round RT-PCR used HTBI primers with the Qiagen OneStep RT-PCR kit, followed by a second-round multiplex PCR, size selection and purification. Sequencing of the libraries was carried out on an Illumina HiSeq2000 in paired-end mode with 100 bp reads. The study's processing was this. SOAPnuke was used for read processing, and reads with adapters, uncalled bases, a mean Phred below 15, or no exact constant-primer or identifier match were discarded. COPE v1.2.5 was used to merge high-quality paired reads. Each unique nucleotide sequence was treated as a clonotype, and MiTCR v1.1 was used to align the clonotypes to the IMGT TRB V, D and J references. Analysis was restricted to V-J combinations with a frequency above 0.0001, which covered 99.2% of repertoires. For each V-J combination, a TCR clonal expansion and chaos score was defined as the ratio of F50 clonal expansion to chaos observed in the TCRdist matrix. Welch's t-statistics and random forest were used to narrow the features down to around 13 V-J combinations, which were then fed into a naive Bayes classifier. The Morisita-Horn index was used to measure how similar the thyroid and blood repertoires were. Starting from the raw public reads, TCRdb applied fastp trimming at Q25, assembled clones with MiXCR and retained in-frame beta chains. One record per CDR3 amino acid sequence lists the most common genes and DNA. TCRdb, not the authors, supplied the V and J calls. Recorded for this sample are about 400,000 distinct CDR3 sequences; around 19% of them occurred a single time. About 1.4% of the sample is taken by the ten largest.

Ophthalmopathy patients had moderately to severely active disease, Clinical Activity Score of at least 3, NOSPECS grade of at least 4, and disease duration under 3 months. Anyone with other autoimmune diseases, uncontrolled infections, pregnancy or lactation was excluded from the study. Diagnosis was based on clinical symptoms, serum thyroxine, TRAb, thyroid ultrasound and orbital computed tomography. PBMCs were isolated from more than 9 ml of fresh peripheral blood by Ficoll-Paque density gradient centrifugation. Trizol reagent was used to extract the total RNA, and its quality was then checked on an Agilent 2100 Bioanalyzer. This sample is part of a study of Graves' ophthalmopathy and Graves' hyperthyroidism (dated 2018 in TCRdb). Turning to the overall study: Peripheral blood samples were taken at the time of initial diagnosis, before any treatment was given. An independent validation cohort comprised some 18 hyperthyroidism patients and 15 to 17 patients who later progressed from hyperthyroidism to ophthalmopathy. In total, approximately 130 blood samples were TCR-sequenced: 43 ophthalmopathy, about 75 hyperthyroidism and roughly 17 hyperthyroidism-to-ophthalmopathy patients. Following sample collection, hyperthyroidism patients were given methimazole at a starting dose of 30 mg daily, and ophthalmopathy patients were given high-dose intravenous methylprednisolone. In more than five hyperthyroidism patients, T-cell repertoires of thyroid tissue and blood were compared. For training and testing, the roughly 97 patients in the discovery cohort were randomly divided in a 7:3 ratio. The study used signatures of the TCR beta repertoire to tell Graves' ophthalmopathy apart from Graves' hyperthyroidism and to predict which patients would progress to ophthalmopathy. To explore V-J signatures that distinguish ophthalmopathy from hyperthyroidism, a discovery set of about a hundred patients was enrolled, made up of 40 to 45 with ophthalmopathy and 55 to 65 with stable hyperthyroidism.

The germline ends are 22 bases apart after V is trimmed by 6 bases and J by 6 bases. The germline V gene specifies SGDLS as CDR1 and YYNGEE as CDR2. Inclusive of the bounding cysteine and phenylalanine, the CDR3 is 15 residues long. Only the CDR3 region is kept as DNA, spanning 45 bases read in frame from base 1. What the authors observed across the whole study: Most expanded thyroid clonotypes with frequency above 0.001 were also detected in blood, suggesting blood repertoires may reflect the thyroid immune response. In validation, the model predicted ophthalmopathy progression with about 71% sensitivity and less than 80% specificity; some 13 predicted patients were CT-confirmed with GO in a median of approximately 6.5 months. In cross-validation, the 13-signature model distinguished ophthalmopathy from stable hyperthyroidism with 85% to 90% sensitivity and approximately 81% specificity, and in the test set the corresponding values were roughly 80% and 76%. No statistical method was used to set the sample size in advance, and the investigators knew which group each participant was assigned to.

Sequencing was carried out using peripheral blood. This TCR was recovered from a woman under 30 with Graves' ophthalmopathy. Donor details come from another sample of the same person, matched by shared clones. The chain uses TRBV9 and TRBJ2-7; TRBD1 is a possible D gene, resting on 6 matching bases. The DNA sequence follows: TGTGCCAGCACCCAGTTCGACGGGATAGGGGGCGAGCAGTACTTC. The encoded protein is CASTQFDGIGGEQYF.